The entry that follows covers one TCR beta chain sequence. What it recognizes is unknown. This sample is part of a study of T cell responses to AZD1222 COVID-19 vaccine. Regarding the study as a whole: Nearly half of spike-specific TCRs reportedly go after variant regions that carry no mutations.

This CDR3 has 14 residues. Germline V gene data show CDR1 as SGHNT and CDR2 as YYREEE (reference sequence). The V and J ends lost 1 base and 3 bases respectively, with 11 bases between them. Sequencing used immunoSEQ multiplex PCR; TCRdb keeps in-frame clones, though not all of them. The sample lists fewer than 180,000 clones; 80% to 95% were seen once. The sample in question was peripheral blood, obtained 28 days after the second AZD1222 dose. The origin of this receptor is an adult who received the AZD1222 COVID-19 vaccine. This rearrangement joins TRBV5-4 to TRBJ2-7, with a possible D match to TRBD2 (6 bases). The CDR3 DNA reads as TGTGCCAGCAGCTTGAATCCCGGGGGCTACGAGCAGTACTTC. Protein: CASSLNPGGYEQYF.